These 3 T cell receptor beta chains share one sample of origin, sequenced in a study of cytomegalovirus exposure and HLA in healthy donors (dated by TCRdb to 2015 to 2018). The library relied on the immunoSEQ multiplex PCR assay. For the multiplex PCR, a mixture combining 60 forward primers for TCR Vbeta segments and 13 reverse primers for TCR Jbeta segments was used. TCRdb stores this immuneACCESS table with in-frame sequences only. Part of the clones is absent; in the studies checked, under half of the shortfall reflects unresolved V genes, and no reason is known for the rest. The table for this sample lists 150,000 to 200,000 clones; roughly 82% of them were counted only once. The ten top clones hold approximately 1.5% of the sample. Sequences were obtained from PBMCs. The receptor source for this set is a girl aged 10-17 years in good health and CMV-seropositive.

This clone was recorded only once. The CDR3 nucleotides are TGTGCCTGGAGAGACGCCGGGACTAGCGGGGATCAAGAGACCCAGTACTTC. This translates into CAWRDAGTSGDQETQYF. The rearrangement joins TRBV30 to TRBJ2-5, with 13 bases matching TRBD2. The CDR3 length is 17 residues. The ends lost 3 bases at V and 2 bases at J; junction bases unmatched: 9. Germline-derived CDR1 and CDR2 are GTSNPN and SVGIG (reference sequence). Complete variable domain (other parts from reference TRBV30 and TRBJ2-5): SQTIHQWPATLVQPVGSPLSLECTVEGTSNPNLYWYRQAAGRGLQLLFYSVGIGQISSEVPQNLSASRPQDRQFILSSKKLLLSDSGFYLCAWRDAGTSGDQETQYFGPGTRLLVL.

The chain carries TRBV28 and TRBJ2-1; no clear D gene. The CDR3 is 14 residues long. Trimming removed 6 bases at V and 0 bases at J, with 9 bases between. CDR1 is MDHEN and CDR2 is SYDVKM in the germline V gene. The CDR3 loop is CASSPMSSYNEQFF. DNA for the CDR3: TGTGCCAGCAGCCCTATGAGCTCCTACAATGAGCAGTTCTTC.

V gene TRBV7-2 combines with J gene TRBJ1-1, with TRBD1 matching 7 bases. The CDR3 spans 13 residues. Germline V CDR1 and CDR2: SGHTA, FQGNSA. V dropped 5 bases and J dropped 1; count of bases not matched to a gene: 1. CDR3 sequence: CASSRDRNTEAFF. The CDR3 bases are TGTGCCAGCAGCCGGGACAGGAACACTGAAGCTTTCTTT.